Below, one TCR beta chain is given with its context. Its antigen is unidentified. The entry originates in a study of graft-versus-host responses after intestinal transplantation. The wider study: Recipients underwent multivisceral, liver-intestinal, or isolated intestinal transplants. Tacrolimus plus steroids were given to all recipients for around three years, preceded by anti-thymocyte globulin induction.

Per the germline V gene, CDR1 is SNHLY and CDR2 is FYNNEI. The CDR3 sequence is 13 residues long. V dropped 3 bases and J dropped 4 bases, with 9 bases sitting between them. Study observations and caveats: Recipient bone marrow held GvH clones, some seen earlier in ileum or blood.

The protocol was immunoSEQ multiplex PCR, while the TCRdb copy is restricted to in-frame clones and leaves out a portion. Among over 100,000 clones listed, 85% to 95% were seen once. V is TRBV2 and J is TRBJ1-1; D remains unclear. Material: unstimulated CD4+ T cells sorted from spleen or lymph node cells, obtained before intestinal transplant. The source of this sequence is a human donor who received an intestinal transplant. CDR3 residues: CASSDRASTEAFF. The CDR3 DNA is TGTGCCAGCAGTGACCGGGCCTCCACTGAAGCTTTCTTT. The full variable domain, completed using reference TRBV2 and TRBJ1-1, is EPEVTQTPSHQVTQMGQEVILRCVPISNHLYFYWYRQILGQKVEFLVSFYNNEISEKSEIFDDQFSVERPDGSNFTLKIRSTKLEDSAMYFCASSDRASTEAFFGQGTRLTVV.